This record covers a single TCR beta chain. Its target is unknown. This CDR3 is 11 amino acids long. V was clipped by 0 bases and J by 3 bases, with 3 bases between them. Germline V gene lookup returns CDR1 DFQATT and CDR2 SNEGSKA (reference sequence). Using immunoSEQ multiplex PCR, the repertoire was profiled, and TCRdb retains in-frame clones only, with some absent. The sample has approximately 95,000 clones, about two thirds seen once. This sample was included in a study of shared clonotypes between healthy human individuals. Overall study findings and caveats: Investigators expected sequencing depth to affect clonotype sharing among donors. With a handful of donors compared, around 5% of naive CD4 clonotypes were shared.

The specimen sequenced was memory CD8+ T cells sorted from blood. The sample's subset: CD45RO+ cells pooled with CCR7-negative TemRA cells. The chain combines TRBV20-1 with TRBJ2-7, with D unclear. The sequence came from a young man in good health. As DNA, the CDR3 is TGCAGTGCTAGAGATGGCTACGAGCAGTACTTC. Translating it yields CSARDGYEQYF.